These T cell receptor beta chains were read from a single sample in a study of blood T cell repertoires in COVID-19. Sequencing used immunoSEQ multiplex PCR; TCRdb keeps in-frame clones, though not all of them. The sample shows 220,000 or so clones, approximately 77% of them seen only once. Material for sequencing was peripheral blood. The receptors shown here come from a woman older than 75 with acute or convalescent COVID-19. The CDR3 runs from the conserved cysteine through the conserved F or W. Each record gives: clone size, J gene, V gene, D gene, CDR3 protein, CDR3 DNA. A D gene is named only where the DNA matches it firmly. For some rows the clone size is stated as once, few or many, or as a class when expanded; others skip it.

abundance: .; j_gene: TRBJ2-5; v_gene: TRBV5-4; d_gene: TRBD2; CDR3aa: CASSLGISGGNGETQYF; CDR3nt: TGTGCCAGCAGCTTGGGTATTAGCGGGGGGAATGGAGAGACCCAGTACTTC
abundance: .; j_gene: TRBJ2-7; v_gene: TRBV9; d_gene: TRBD1; CDR3aa: CASSVAPFDRGRHEQYF; CDR3nt: TGTGCCAGCAGCGTAGCTCCCTTCGACAGGGGCCGACACGAGCAGTACTTC
abundance: few; j_gene: TRBJ2-2; v_gene: TRBV19; d_gene: .; CDR3aa: CASSTGADTGELFF; CDR3nt: TGTGCCAGTAGTACAGGGGCGGACACCGGGGAGCTGTTTTTT
abundance: .; j_gene: TRBJ1-4; v_gene: TRBV5-4; d_gene: .; CDR3aa: CASSSDSMNEKLFF; CDR3nt: TGTGCCAGCAGCTCGGACAGTATGAATGAAAAACTGTTTTTT
abundance: .; j_gene: TRBJ1-1; v_gene: TRBV3-1/TRBV3-2; d_gene: .; CDR3aa: CASTVFLGHTEAFF; CDR3nt: TGTGCCAGCACTGTTTTTCTGGGGCATACTGAAGCTTTCTTT
abundance: .; j_gene: TRBJ2-2; v_gene: TRBV7-8; d_gene: TRBD1; CDR3aa: CASSSDRGGTGELFF; CDR3nt: TGTGCCAGCAGCTCAGACAGGGGCGGCACCGGGGAGCTGTTTTTT
abundance: once; j_gene: TRBJ1-4; v_gene: TRBV3-1/TRBV3-2; d_gene: .; CDR3aa: CASSQRGADEKLFF; CDR3nt: TGTGCCAGCAGCCAACGGGGGGCAGATGAAAAACTGTTTTTT
abundance: .; j_gene: TRBJ2-1; v_gene: TRBV11-2; d_gene: .; CDR3aa: CASSLGGESYNEQFF; CDR3nt: TGTGCCAGCAGCTTAGGCGGGGAGTCCTACAATGAGCAGTTCTTC
abundance: once; j_gene: TRBJ1-3; v_gene: TRBV4-1; d_gene: .; CDR3aa: CASSQEKGGNTIYF; CDR3nt: TGCGCCAGCAGCCAAGAGAAGGGGGGAAACACCATATATTTT
abundance: .; j_gene: TRBJ1-2; v_gene: TRBV3-1/TRBV3-2; d_gene: TRBD1; CDR3aa: CASWDRTYGYTF; CDR3nt: TGTGCCAGCTGGGACAGGACCTATGGCTACACCTTC
abundance: few; j_gene: TRBJ2-3; v_gene: TRBV5-6; d_gene: .; CDR3aa: CASSLRGISTDTQYF; CDR3nt: TGTGCCAGCAGCTTGCGGGGGATTAGCACAGATACGCAGTATTTT
abundance: .; j_gene: TRBJ2-2; v_gene: TRBV29-1; d_gene: .; CDR3aa: CSVARTVNTGELFF; CDR3nt: TGCAGCGTTGCTAGGACAGTGAACACCGGGGAGCTGTTTTTT
abundance: .; j_gene: TRBJ1-1; v_gene: TRBV5-6; d_gene: TRBD1; CDR3aa: CASSHRMGQSIEVTEAFF; CDR3nt: TGTGCCAGCAGTCATCGAATGGGACAGTCTATAGAAGTCACTGAAGCTTTCTTT
abundance: once; j_gene: TRBJ1-2; v_gene: TRBV7-9; d_gene: TRBD1; CDR3aa: CASSTTGVEGYTF; CDR3nt: TGTGCCAGCAGCACGACAGGGGTAGAGGGCTACACCTTC
abundance: .; j_gene: TRBJ1-2; v_gene: TRBV27; d_gene: .; CDR3aa: CASSPLAAGISRYGYTF; CDR3nt: TGTGCCAGCAGTCCGCTGGCGGCAGGGATCTCTAGGTATGGCTACACCTTC
abundance: .; j_gene: TRBJ1-3; v_gene: TRBV7-9; d_gene: TRBD1; CDR3aa: CASTRTGAGNTIYF; CDR3nt: TGTGCCAGCACGCGAACAGGGGCTGGAAACACCATATATTTT
abundance: once; j_gene: TRBJ2-1; v_gene: TRBV6-1; d_gene: TRBD2; CDR3aa: CASSEVSGGAPREQFF; CDR3nt: TGTGCCAGCAGTGAAGTGAGCGGGGGGGCTCCCCGGGAGCAGTTCTTC
abundance: once; j_gene: TRBJ2-3; v_gene: TRBV2; d_gene: TRBD2; CDR3aa: CASSDASGGPKSDTQYF; CDR3nt: TGTGCCAGCAGTGATGCTAGCGGGGGGCCCAAATCAGATACGCAGTATTTT
abundance: once; j_gene: TRBJ1-2; v_gene: TRBV29-1; d_gene: TRBD1; CDR3aa: CSVRDSTLYTF; CDR3nt: TGCAGCGTCCGGGACAGCACGTTGTACACCTTC
abundance: few; j_gene: TRBJ1-3; v_gene: TRBV3-1/TRBV3-2; d_gene: .; CDR3aa: CASSQDRGVRYF; CDR3nt: TGTGCCAGCAGCCAAGATCGCGGGGTACGATATTTT
abundance: .; j_gene: TRBJ1-5; v_gene: TRBV5-8; d_gene: .; CDR3aa: CASSLVSGQGDQPQHF; CDR3nt: TGTGCCAGCAGCTTGGTATCTGGGCAGGGTGACCAGCCCCAGCATTTT
abundance: .; j_gene: TRBJ2-7; v_gene: TRBV19; d_gene: .; CDR3aa: CASSIRRETYEQYF; CDR3nt: TGTGCCAGTAGTATACGGAGGGAAACCTACGAGCAGTACTTC
abundance: .; j_gene: TRBJ1-1; v_gene: TRBV7-3; d_gene: .; CDR3aa: CASSLNRDTEAFF; CDR3nt: TGTGCCAGCAGCTTAAACAGGGACACTGAAGCTTTCTTT
abundance: few; j_gene: TRBJ1-1; v_gene: TRBV5-1; d_gene: .; CDR3aa: CASSLGRALGGTEAFF; CDR3nt: TGCGCCAGCAGCCTAGGTCGGGCCCTGGGGGGAACTGAAGCTTTCTTT
abundance: .; j_gene: TRBJ1-4; v_gene: TRBV2; d_gene: .; CDR3aa: CASSQGWTNEKLFF; CDR3nt: TGTGCCAGCTCCCAGGGATGGACTAATGAAAAACTGTTTTTT
abundance: .; j_gene: TRBJ2-1; v_gene: TRBV29-1; d_gene: TRBD2; CDR3aa: CSVTGTSGIEQFF; CDR3nt: TGCAGCGTAACCGGGACTAGCGGTATTGAGCAGTTCTTC
abundance: .; j_gene: TRBJ1-1; v_gene: TRBV7-9; d_gene: .; CDR3aa: CASSRQENTEAFF; CDR3nt: TGTGCCAGCAGCAGACAGGAGAACACTGAAGCTTTCTTT
abundance: .; j_gene: TRBJ1-1; v_gene: TRBV6-5; d_gene: .; CDR3aa: CASTVEPRNTEAFF; CDR3nt: TGTGCCAGCACGGTGGAGCCAAGGAACACTGAAGCTTTCTTT
abundance: .; j_gene: TRBJ2-5; v_gene: TRBV11-1; d_gene: TRBD2; CDR3aa: CASSSSGGLQETQYF; CDR3nt: TGTGCCAGCAGCTCGAGCGGGGGGCTCCAAGAGACCCAGTACTTC
abundance: few; j_gene: TRBJ2-5; v_gene: TRBV14; d_gene: TRBD1; CDR3aa: CASSPLRQGVETQYF; CDR3nt: TGTGCCAGCAGCCCCTTAAGACAGGGTGTTGAGACCCAGTACTTC
abundance: .; j_gene: TRBJ2-3; v_gene: TRBV5-4; d_gene: TRBD2; CDR3aa: CASSPGLAFTDTQYF; CDR3nt: TGTGCCAGCAGTCCGGGACTAGCATTCACAGATACGCAGTATTTT
abundance: once; j_gene: TRBJ1-1; v_gene: TRBV3-1/TRBV3-2; d_gene: TRBD1; CDR3aa: CASSQEAGRGSTEAFF; CDR3nt: TGTGCCAGCAGCCAAGAAGCGGGCAGGGGGTCCACTGAAGCTTTCTTT
abundance: few; j_gene: TRBJ1-2; v_gene: TRBV28; d_gene: .; CDR3aa: CASSLPGPYGYTF; CDR3nt: TGTGCCAGCAGTTTACCAGGGCCCTATGGCTACACCTTC